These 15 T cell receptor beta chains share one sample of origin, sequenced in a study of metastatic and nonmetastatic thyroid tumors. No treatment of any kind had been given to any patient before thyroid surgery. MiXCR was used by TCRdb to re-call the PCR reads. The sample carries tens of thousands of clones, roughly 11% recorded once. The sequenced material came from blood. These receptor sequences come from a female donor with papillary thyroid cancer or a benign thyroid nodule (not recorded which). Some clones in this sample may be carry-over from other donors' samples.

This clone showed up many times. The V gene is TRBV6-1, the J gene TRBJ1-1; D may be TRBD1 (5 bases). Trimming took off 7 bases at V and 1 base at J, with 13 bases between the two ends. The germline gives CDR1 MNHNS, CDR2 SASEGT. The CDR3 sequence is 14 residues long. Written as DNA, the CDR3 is TGTGCCAGCATGGGTTACAGGAAGAACACTGAAGCTTTCTTT. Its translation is CASMGYRKNTEAFF.

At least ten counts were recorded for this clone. The CDR3 loop is CSARIDFPYGYTF. The CDR3 bases are TGCAGTGCTAGAATTGACTTCCCCTATGGCTACACCTTC. The chain recombines TRBV20-1 with TRBJ1-2; D unresolved. The length of the CDR3 is 13 residues. Between the trimmed V and J ends, which lost 2 bases and 4 bases, there was a span of 11 bases. CDR1 DFQATT and CDR2 SNEGSKA come from the germline V gene (reference sequence).

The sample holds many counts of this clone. The DNA for the CDR3 is TGCAGTGCTAGAGCCACCTCCGTCTCCTACAATGAGCAGTTCTTC. Translation gives CSARATSVSYNEQFF. The chain is built from TRBV20-1 and TRBJ2-1; D uncertain. The CDR3 totals 15 residues. Trimming stripped 1 base from V and 0 bases from J, with 10 bases between. The germline gives CDR1 DFQATT, CDR2 SNEGSKA (reference sequence).

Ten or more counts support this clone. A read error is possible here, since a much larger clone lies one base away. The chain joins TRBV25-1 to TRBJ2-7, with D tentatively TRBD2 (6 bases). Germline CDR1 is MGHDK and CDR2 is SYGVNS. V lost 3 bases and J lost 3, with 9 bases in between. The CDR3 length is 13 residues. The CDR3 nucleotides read TGTGCCAGCAGTGACCGGGGACTCTACGAGCAGTACTTC. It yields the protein CASSDRGLYEQYF.

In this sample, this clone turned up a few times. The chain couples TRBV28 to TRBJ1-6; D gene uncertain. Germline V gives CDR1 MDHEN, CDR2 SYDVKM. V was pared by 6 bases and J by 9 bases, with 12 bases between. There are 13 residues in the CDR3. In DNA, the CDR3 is TGTGCCAGCAGCTCATTGATTGGTTCACCCCTCCACTTT. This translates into CASSSLIGSPLHF.

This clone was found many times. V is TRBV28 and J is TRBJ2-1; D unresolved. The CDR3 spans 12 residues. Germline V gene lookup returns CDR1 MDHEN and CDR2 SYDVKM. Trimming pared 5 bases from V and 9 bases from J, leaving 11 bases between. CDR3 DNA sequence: TGTGCCAGCAGTCAGCTAGATCTTGAGCAGTTCTTC. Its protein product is CASSQLDLEQFF.

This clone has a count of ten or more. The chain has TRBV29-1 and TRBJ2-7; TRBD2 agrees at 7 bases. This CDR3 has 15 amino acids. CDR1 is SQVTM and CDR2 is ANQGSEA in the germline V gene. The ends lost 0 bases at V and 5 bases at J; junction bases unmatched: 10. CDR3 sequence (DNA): TGCAGCGTTGAAGATAGGGTCGGGGGAGGGGACGAGCAGTACTTC. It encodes CSVEDRVGGGDEQYF.

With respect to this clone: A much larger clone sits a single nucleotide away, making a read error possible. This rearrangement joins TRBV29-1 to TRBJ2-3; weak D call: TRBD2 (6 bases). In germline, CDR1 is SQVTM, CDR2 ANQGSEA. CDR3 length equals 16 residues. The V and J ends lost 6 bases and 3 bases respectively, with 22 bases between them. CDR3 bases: TGCAGCGTCCGGGTCGGGGCCGGGAGATCTACAGATACGCAGTATTTT. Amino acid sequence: CSVRVGAGRSTDTQYF.

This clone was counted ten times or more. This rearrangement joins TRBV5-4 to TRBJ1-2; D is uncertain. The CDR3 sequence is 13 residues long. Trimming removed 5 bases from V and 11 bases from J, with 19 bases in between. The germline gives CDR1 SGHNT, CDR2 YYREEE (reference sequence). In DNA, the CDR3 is TGTGCCAGCAGAGACGACTCTGCCCCGGGGTACACCTTC. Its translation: CASRDDSAPGYTF.

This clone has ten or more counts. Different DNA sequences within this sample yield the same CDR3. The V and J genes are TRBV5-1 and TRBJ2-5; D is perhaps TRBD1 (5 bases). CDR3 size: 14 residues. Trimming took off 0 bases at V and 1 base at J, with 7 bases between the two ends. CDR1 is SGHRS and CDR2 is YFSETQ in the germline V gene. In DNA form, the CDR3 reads TGCGCCAGCAGCTTGGGGGGCACCCAAGAGACCCAGTACTTC. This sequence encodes CASSLGGTQETQYF.

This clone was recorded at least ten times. The DNA for the CDR3 is TGTGCCACCGAGGGCGGGAACACCGGGGAGCTGTTTTTT. Amino acids: CATEGGNTGELFF. The V call is TRBV24-1, the J call TRBJ2-2, with a weak D call TRBD2 (5 bases). Trimming pared 9 bases from V and 1 base from J, leaving 8 bases between. CDR1 and CDR2 from the germline V gene are KGHDR and SFDVKD. CDR3 length: 13 amino acids.

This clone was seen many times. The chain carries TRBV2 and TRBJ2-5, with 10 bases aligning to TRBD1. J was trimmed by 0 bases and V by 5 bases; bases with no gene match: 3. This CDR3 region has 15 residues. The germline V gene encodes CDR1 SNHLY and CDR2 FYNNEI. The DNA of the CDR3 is TGTGCCAGCAGTCGGACAGGGGGACACCAAGAGACCCAGTACTTC. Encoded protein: CASSRTGGHQETQYF.

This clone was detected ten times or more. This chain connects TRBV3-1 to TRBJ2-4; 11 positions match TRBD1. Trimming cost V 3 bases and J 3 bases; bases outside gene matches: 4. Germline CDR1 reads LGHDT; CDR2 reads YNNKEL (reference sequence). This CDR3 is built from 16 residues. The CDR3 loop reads CASSHGTGGSKNIQYF. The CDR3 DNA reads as TGTGCCAGCAGCCACGGGACAGGGGGAAGCAAAAACATTCAGTACTTC.

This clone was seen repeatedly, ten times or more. The CDR3 here is CATSDPGPSGKLFF. For the CDR3, the DNA is TGTGCCACCAGTGATCCGGGACCATCAGGAAAACTGTTTTTT. The chain carries TRBV24-1 and TRBJ1-4, with D possibly matching TRBD1 (5 bases). Germline CDR1 KGHDR, CDR2 SFDVKD. CDR3 size: 14 residues. V was trimmed by 3 bases and J by 10 bases, leaving 14 bases between them.

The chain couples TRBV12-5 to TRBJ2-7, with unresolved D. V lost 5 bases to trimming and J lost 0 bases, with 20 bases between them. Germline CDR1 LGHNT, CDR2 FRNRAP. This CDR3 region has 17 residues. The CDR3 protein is CASGPYLLGVSSYEQYF. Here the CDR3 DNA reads TGTGCTAGTGGTCCGTACCTCTTGGGTGTTAGCTCCTACGAGCAGTACTTC.